The clone carrying this T cell receptor beta chain was counted a few times. As yet, its antigen is unknown. Germline V CDR1 and CDR2: MNHNS, SASEGT. This CDR3 comprises 12 residues. V dropped 6 bases and J dropped 4 bases, with 9 bases sitting between them. The data were produced by immunoSEQ multiplex PCR, yet TCRdb's version contains in-frame clones alone and is incomplete. The table has roughly 40,000 clones, 80% to 95% seen once. Patients' lesions had not changed for the previous 6 months. Stable patients also lacked confetti depigmentation, a sign of active vitiligo. The data were obtained in a study of resident and recirculating memory T cells in vitiligo. Study conclusions and caveats: No unique dominant TCR clone was found in vitiligo lesions.

This rearrangement joins TRBV6-1 to TRBJ1-2; possibly TRBD1 for D (6 bases). The sequencing input was blood. This clonotype originated in a male donor with vitiligo. The CDR3: CASRNRVYGYTF. In DNA form, the CDR3 reads TGTGCCAGCAGAAACAGGGTCTATGGCTACACCTTC.